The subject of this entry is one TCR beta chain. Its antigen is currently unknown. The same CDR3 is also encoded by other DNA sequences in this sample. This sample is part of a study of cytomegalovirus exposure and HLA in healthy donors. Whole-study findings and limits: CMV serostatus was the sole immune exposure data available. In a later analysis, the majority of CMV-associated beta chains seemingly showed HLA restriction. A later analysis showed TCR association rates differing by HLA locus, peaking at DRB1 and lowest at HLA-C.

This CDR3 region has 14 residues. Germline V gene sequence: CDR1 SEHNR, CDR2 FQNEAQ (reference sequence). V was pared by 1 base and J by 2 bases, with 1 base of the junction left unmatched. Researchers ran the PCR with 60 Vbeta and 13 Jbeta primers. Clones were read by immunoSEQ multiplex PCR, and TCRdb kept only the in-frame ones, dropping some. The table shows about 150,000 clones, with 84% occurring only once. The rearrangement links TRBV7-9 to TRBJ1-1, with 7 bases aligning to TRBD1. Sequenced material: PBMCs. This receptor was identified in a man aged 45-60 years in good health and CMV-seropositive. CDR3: CASSLGQGNTEAFF. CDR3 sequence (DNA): TGTGCCAGCAGCTTAGGACAGGGCAACACTGAAGCTTTCTTT.